The rows below give T cell receptor beta chains drawn from one sample of a study of sequential checkpoint blockade in melanoma. Data came from immunoSEQ multiplex PCR; TCRdb stores just in-frame clones and leaves some out. This sample has 750 to 1,000 clones, with 20% to 25% found just once. This specimen consisted of tumor tissue (inferred from file names), obtained from a patient given nivolumab and ipilimumab in sequence. The receptors were gathered from a human donor with melanoma. Each CDR3 is given without its conserved first and last residue. Each record gives: CDR3 protein, J gene, clone size, V gene. Some rows have no size entry. The others give once, few or many, or a class for an expanded clone.

CDR3aa: ATSRDQGAETQY
j_gene: TRBJ2-5
abundance: NA
v_gene: TRBV15

CDR3aa: ASSFGGGLNTEAF
j_gene: TRBJ1-1
abundance: medium-sized
v_gene: TRBV11-3

CDR3aa: ASSQSRTGIAGELF
j_gene: TRBJ2-2
abundance: medium-sized
v_gene: TRBV11-3

CDR3aa: ATLDRVNQPQH
j_gene: TRBJ1-5
abundance: NA
v_gene: TRBV19

CDR3aa: AWSVQAGGPRGQF
j_gene: TRBJ2-1
abundance: few
v_gene: TRBV30

CDR3aa: ASSPQRGVETQY
j_gene: TRBJ2-5
abundance: NA
v_gene: TRBV18

CDR3aa: SAGGVGTEAF
j_gene: TRBJ1-1
abundance: few
v_gene: TRBV29-1

CDR3aa: ASSVGGGFYEQY
j_gene: TRBJ2-7
abundance: few
v_gene: TRBV9

CDR3aa: ASSYKGHRGPNTGELF
j_gene: TRBJ2-2
abundance: large
v_gene: TRBV6-8

CDR3aa: ASSLTGNIEKLF
j_gene: TRBJ1-4
abundance: NA
v_gene: TRBV14

CDR3aa: ASSLGLTSSEQY
j_gene: TRBJ2-7
abundance: few
v_gene: TRBV9

CDR3aa: ASSQDMGSETQY
j_gene: TRBJ2-5
abundance: NA
v_gene: TRBV14

CDR3aa: ASSLLAGAGEQY
j_gene: TRBJ2-7
abundance: few
v_gene: TRBV11-3

CDR3aa: ASSMGGSSTDTQY
j_gene: TRBJ2-3
abundance: NA
v_gene: TRBV19

CDR3aa: ASSYGTDTGELF
j_gene: TRBJ2-2
abundance: large
v_gene: TRBV6-8

CDR3aa: ASSDSGQPFNYGYT
j_gene: TRBJ1-2
abundance: NA
v_gene: TRBV6-8

CDR3aa: ASSIAARGGLYEQY
j_gene: TRBJ2-7
abundance: NA
v_gene: TRBV19

CDR3aa: ASSLAAKAGELF
j_gene: TRBJ2-2
abundance: few
v_gene: TRBV5-1

CDR3aa: ASSQDLGPQETQY
j_gene: TRBJ2-5
abundance: NA
v_gene: TRBV14

CDR3aa: SVGSGGWGTEAF
j_gene: TRBJ1-1
abundance: few
v_gene: TRBV29-1

CDR3aa: ASSPQGAGNYGYT
j_gene: TRBJ1-2
abundance: few
v_gene: TRBV9

CDR3aa: ASSQEDRGDEQY
j_gene: TRBJ2-7
abundance: medium-sized
v_gene: TRBV4-1

CDR3aa: ASSKLAGEQY
j_gene: TRBJ2-7
abundance: few
v_gene: TRBV6-8

CDR3aa: ASSLSWDTEAF
j_gene: TRBJ1-1
abundance: few
v_gene: TRBV18

CDR3aa: ATSRDREGPTDTQY
j_gene: TRBJ2-3
abundance: large
v_gene: TRBV15

CDR3aa: ASRAECSTQSRANVLT
j_gene: TRBJ2-6
abundance: NA
v_gene: TRBV12-2

CDR3aa: ASSPGQAYEQY
j_gene: TRBJ2-7
abundance: NA
v_gene: TRBV19

CDR3aa: ASSWEGGTGL
j_gene: TRBJ2-7
abundance: NA
v_gene: TRBV18

CDR3aa: ASSSSGGRTEAF
j_gene: TRBJ1-1
abundance: NA
v_gene: TRBV11-3

CDR3aa: ASTDRTGEQY
j_gene: TRBJ2-7
abundance: few
v_gene: TRBV10-2

CDR3aa: SVGTGTGNGYT
j_gene: TRBJ1-2
abundance: NA
v_gene: TRBV29-1

CDR3aa: ASSYEPRYGYT
j_gene: TRBJ1-2
abundance: medium-sized
v_gene: TRBV6-8

CDR3aa: ASSSPGLAGGLAYNEQF
j_gene: TRBJ2-1
abundance: NA
v_gene: TRBV6-8

CDR3aa: ASSPPGQGNTGELF
j_gene: TRBJ2-2
abundance: medium-sized
v_gene: TRBV11-3

CDR3aa: ASSEWTEAF
j_gene: TRBJ1-1
abundance: few
v_gene: TRBV6-7

CDR3aa: ASTPSRGLGYGYT
j_gene: TRBJ1-2
abundance: medium-sized
v_gene: TRBV12-5

CDR3aa: ASSLVPGMLQPQH
j_gene: TRBJ1-5
abundance: NA
v_gene: TRBV5-1

CDR3aa: ASSVNIGELF
j_gene: TRBJ2-2
abundance: few
v_gene: TRBV9

CDR3aa: ARDSNANYGYT
j_gene: TRBJ1-2
abundance: few
v_gene: TRBV9

CDR3aa: ASSSGQGPSDTQY
j_gene: TRBJ2-3
abundance: NA
v_gene: TRBV5-1

CDR3aa: ASSLATFYNSPLH
j_gene: TRBJ1-6
abundance: NA
v_gene: TRBV5-1

CDR3aa: ASRGWNTYEQY
j_gene: TRBJ2-7
abundance: few
v_gene: TRBV9